The next 12 T cell receptor beta chains were all read from a single sample in a study of monozygotic twins with inflammatory bowel disease (dated by TCRdb to the late 2010s). Library method: 5' RACE. Instrument on record: Illumina HiSeq 2500. TCRdb reprocessed the reads into one record per CDR3 protein sequence, lacking DNA. The sample's table lists a count of around 410,000 distinct CDR3 sequences. The ten biggest clones cover roughly 2.5% of the sample. The sequenced material came from blood. The source of these receptors is a human donor with ulcerative colitis or Crohn's disease, or a healthy co-twin of an affected twin (not recorded which).

The gene calls are TRBV7-2 and TRBJ2-1; the TCRdb call, TRBD1, lacks DNA for checking. CDR1 is SGHTA, CDR2 FQGNSA, per germline. The CDR3 spans 13 residues. CDR3 amino acids: CASSLVWGGEQFF.

The chain uses TRBV11-1 and TRBJ2-2; the TCRdb D gene call, TRBD2, has no DNA to confirm it. This CDR3 spans 18 amino acids. The germline V gene encodes CDR1 SGHAT and CDR2 FQDESV (reference sequence). This chain's CDR3 is CASYRGGLADSSTGELFF.

CDR3 sequence: CSARRGQLEQYF. The V and J genes are TRBV20-1 and TRBJ2-7; TCRdb picks TRBD1, but there is no DNA to check that call. From germline, CDR1 is DFQATT and CDR2 SNEGSKA (reference sequence). CDR3 length equals 12 residues.

V and J are TRBV11-3 and TRBJ2-2; without DNA, the TCRdb call of TRBD2 cannot be checked. CDR1 and CDR2 from the germline V gene are SGHNT and YENEEA. CDR3 length: 18 amino acids. CDR3 sequence: CASSLSIVLAGGTGELFF.

V and J are TRBV12-3 or TRBV12-4 and TRBJ2-4. This CDR3 is built from 13 residues. CDR3 sequence reads: CASSFNGGDIQYF.

The chain recombines TRBV19 with TRBJ2-3; lacking DNA, the TRBD2 call made by TCRdb goes unchecked. Germline values: CDR1 LNHDA, CDR2 SQIVND (reference sequence). The CDR3 has 19 amino acids. CDR3 region: CASMPSGLAGGQDTDTQYF.

V usage is TRBV14 and J usage is TRBJ2-2. The CDR3 extends over 17 amino acids. The germline V gene encodes CDR1 SGHDN and CDR2 FVKESK. This CDR3 reads CASSQDSHHPYTGELFF.

The chain has TRBV13 and TRBJ2-1. The CDR3 is 14 amino acids. Germline CDR1 is PRHDT and CDR2 is FYEKMQ (reference sequence). The CDR3 loop is CASSFGVNPNEQFF.

The chain has TRBV7-2 and TRBJ1-2; checking the TCRdb D call of TRBD1 is not possible without DNA. This CDR3 comprises 14 residues. The V gene's germline CDR1 is SGHTA and CDR2 FQGNSA. CDR3 sequence reads: CASSPTTGLGGYTF.

V gene TRBV12-3 or TRBV12-4 combines with J gene TRBJ1-3. The CDR3 loop spans 13 amino acids. The CDR3 loop reads CASKVNSGNTIYF.

V and J are TRBV7-6 and TRBJ2-2. Germline CDR1 SGHVS, CDR2 FNYEAQ. The CDR3 covers 14 residues. CDR3 loop: CASSLLTNTGELFF. The full variable domain, with the rest looked up from reference TRBV7-6 and TRBJ2-2, is GAGVSQSPRYKVTKRGQDVALRCDPISGHVSLYWYRQALGQGPEFLTYFNYEAQQDKSGLPNDRFSAERPEGSISTLTIQRTEQRDSAMYRCASSLLTNTGELFFGEGSRLTVL.

The chain has TRBV19 and TRBJ2-2; absent DNA, TCRdb's TRBD2 call cannot be checked. Germline CDR1 is LNHDA and CDR2 is SQIVND (reference sequence). CDR3 length equals 18 residues. The CDR3 reads CASSIGLAGVGNTGELFF.